This T cell receptor beta chain emerged from a study of T cell repertoires in cytomegalovirus infection. Overall study findings and caveats: The ex vivo response was dominated by HLA-C-restricted CMV-specific TCR beta clonotypes. CMV carriers with the relevant HLA were identified by cumulative public TCR beta family frequency.

On this clonotype: Its antigen is currently unknown.

This CDR3 region has 15 residues. Trimming took 8 bases from V and 12 from J; bases not matched to a gene: 17. Germline values: CDR1 MNHEY, CDR2 SMNVEV (reference sequence). MiXCR was run by TCRdb on the reads, yielding one entry per CDR3 protein. Here the sample spans hundreds of thousands of distinct CDR3 sequences, 40% to 50% being singletons. This receptor was obtained from a human donor in good health (CMV status not recorded). Some clones in this sample may be carry-over from other donors' samples. This specimen consisted of cultured PBMCs, obtained from culture after CMV antigen stimulation. The chain recombines TRBV27 with TRBJ2-1, with 9 bases aligning to TRBD2. CDR3 bases: TGTGCCAGCGGGGGGGATTGGCGGGAGGGGATCCGGCAGTTCTTC. Its protein is CASGGDWREGIRQFF.